The 27 T cell receptor beta chains reported below all come from one sample, sequenced in a study of blood T cell repertoires in COVID-19. The protocol was immunoSEQ multiplex PCR, while the TCRdb copy is restricted to in-frame clones and leaves out a portion. The sample includes some 71,000 clones, roughly 88% of them seen just once. Specimen: peripheral blood. The origin of the receptors is a woman aged 50 to 60 with acute or convalescent COVID-19.

This sequence joins TRBV9 and TRBJ1-6; 12 nucleotides line up with TRBD1. Losses at the gene ends were 3 bases for V and 9 bases for J; bases not matched to a gene: 7. This CDR3 is 16 amino acids long. Germline V gene data show CDR1 as SGDLS and CDR2 as YYNGEE. CDR3 region: CASSAPGQGASSPLHF. In DNA form, the CDR3 reads TGTGCCAGCAGCGCTCCGGGACAGGGGGCAAGTTCACCCCTCCACTTT.

CDR3 sequence: CASSPTVWSPLHF. CDR3 nucleotides: TGTGCCAGCAGCCCAACAGTCTGGTCACCCCTCCACTTT. The chain employs TRBV6-5 and TRBJ1-6; D not certain. CDR1 is MNHEY and CDR2 is SVGAGI in the germline V gene. V was clipped by 6 bases and J by 10 bases, with 13 bases between them. CDR3 length: 13 amino acids.

In its sample, this clone was seen a few times. The chain carries TRBV18 and TRBJ2-7; 8 nucleotides agree with TRBD2. The V segment lost 6 bases and the J segment 7 bases; nucleotides outside the gene matches: 14. Germline values: CDR1 KGHSH, CDR2 LQKENI. The CDR3 covers 15 residues. The CDR3, as DNA: TGTGCCAGCTCCCCAGGACTAGCCCAAGAACGGGAGCAGTACTTC. This translates into CASSPGLAQEREQYF. Looking up the rest from reference TRBV18 and TRBJ2-7 gives the full variable domain: NAGVMQNPRHLVRRRGQEARLRCSPMKGHSHVYWYRQLPEEGLKFMVYLQKENIIDESGMPKERFSAEFPKEGPSILRIQQVVRGDSAAYFCASSPGLAQEREQYFGPGTRLTVT.

The V and J genes are TRBV11-3 and TRBJ2-7; the match to TRBD1 covers 7 bases. This CDR3 comprises 15 residues. In germline, CDR1 is SGHNT, CDR2 YENEEA. V dropped 2 bases and J dropped 4; count of bases not matched to a gene: 8. CDR3 amino acids: CASSLQPGQIYEQYF. CDR3 coding DNA: TGTGCCAGCAGCTTACAGCCGGGACAGATATACGAGCAGTACTTC.

This clone was seen more than once but under ten times. CDR3 DNA sequence: TGTGCCAGCAGCTCAGGTCTGGGGCACGGCTACACCTTC. It codes for CASSSGLGHGYTF. This sequence joins TRBV7-6 and TRBJ1-2, with D perhaps TRBD1 (5 bases). The CDR3 covers 13 residues. The germline CDR1 and CDR2 sequences are SGHVS and FNYEAQ. Between the trimmed V and J ends, which lost 4 bases and 8 bases, there was a span of 14 bases.

This sequence joins TRBV19 and TRBJ2-5, with D possibly TRBD2 on 7 matching bases. V gave up 5 bases and J gave up 3 bases, with 19 bases separating them. In germline, CDR1 is LNHDA, CDR2 SQIVND (reference sequence). This CDR3 comprises 16 residues. The CDR3 DNA is TGTGCCAGTAGTCCCCGGGGGGCAGGGTTGAAAGAGACCCAGTACTTC. Residues: CASSPRGAGLKETQYF.

This clone was seen more than once but under ten times. This chain uses TRBV14 with TRBJ1-6; TRBD1 is a possible D gene (6 bases). CDR1 and CDR2 (germline): SGHDN, FVKESK. The CDR3 covers 15 residues. Trimming pared 2 bases from V and 5 bases from J, leaving 10 bases between. CDR3: CASSQQGQNNSPLHF. As DNA, the CDR3 is TGTGCCAGCAGCCAACAGGGGCAGAATAATTCACCCCTCCACTTT.

V gene TRBV5-1 combines with J gene TRBJ2-7; 9 nucleotides align to TRBD1. Germline CDR1 and CDR2: SGHRS and YFSETQ. CDR3 length equals 16 residues. V dropped 0 bases and J dropped 0; count of bases not matched to a gene: 4. The CDR3 DNA is TGCGCCAGCAGCTTGGCGCCGGGACAGGGCTCCTACGAGCAGTACTTC. It yields the protein CASSLAPGQGSYEQYF.

The sample holds a few counts of this clone. The CDR3 DNA reads as TGTGCCAGCAGGCCGGGATATAATTCACCCCTCCACTTT. This sequence encodes CASRPGYNSPLHF. The chain uses TRBV2 and TRBJ1-6; D is unresolved. Trimming pared 6 bases from V and 4 bases from J, leaving 7 bases between. The CDR3 is made up of 13 amino acids. Germline V CDR1 and CDR2: SNHLY, FYNNEI.

The V gene is TRBV3-1 (or the pseudogene TRBV3-2), the J gene TRBJ2-7; perhaps TRBD2 as D (6 bases). V lost 1 base and J 3 bases, leaving 10 bases between the germline ends. Germline CDR1 is LGHDT and CDR2 is YNNKEL (reference sequence). The CDR3 has 14 residues. The CDR3 DNA reads TGTGCCAGCAGCCAAGCGGGAGAGAGCTACGAGCAGTACTTC. Encoded protein: CASSQAGESYEQYF.

The gene calls are TRBV12-5 and TRBJ2-3, with D unresolved. Germline V gene sequence: CDR1 LGHNT, CDR2 FRNRAP. The V and J ends lost 3 bases and 2 bases respectively, with 6 bases between them. CDR3 length: 13 residues. CDR3 in amino acids: CASGFYNTDTQYF. Here the CDR3 DNA reads TGTGCTAGTGGTTTTTATAACACAGATACGCAGTATTTT.

The chain recombines TRBV7-9 with TRBJ1-2; TRBD1 agrees at 11 bases. The germline gives CDR1 SEHNR, CDR2 FQNEAQ (reference sequence). This CDR3 contains 16 residues. V trimming: 6 bases; J trimming: 4 bases; junction bases outside the gene matches: 10. CDR3 nucleotide sequence: TGTGCCAGCAGTCCCCCGGGACAGGGGGGCCCCTATGGCTACACCTTC. This encodes CASSPPGQGGPYGYTF.

The chain carries TRBV13 and TRBJ2-4; the D gene is possibly TRBD1 (6 bases). The CDR3 has 16 residues. V lost 0 bases and J 2 bases, leaving 11 bases between the germline ends. Germline CDR1 reads PRHDT; CDR2 reads FYEKMQ (reference sequence). The CDR3 DNA reads as TGTGCCAGCAGCTTAGGTTCGGGGACAACCAAAAACATTCAGTACTTC. The encoded protein is CASSLGSGTTKNIQYF.

This rearrangement joins TRBV7-9 to TRBJ2-5; 10 bases map to TRBD2. The CDR3 totals 16 residues. The junction had 5 bases not matched to a gene; V was cut back by 1 base and J by 3 bases. The germline gives CDR1 SEHNR, CDR2 FQNEAQ (reference sequence). The CDR3: CASSLGSGGAKETQYF. CDR3 nucleotides: TGTGCCAGCAGCTTAGGAAGCGGGGGGGCTAAAGAGACCCAGTACTTC.

J is TRBJ2-1 and V is TRBV28, with 9 bases lining up with TRBD2. CDR3 length: 20 residues. V was clipped by 6 bases and J by 0 bases; unmatched bases: 18. Germline V gene sequence: CDR1 MDHEN, CDR2 SYDVKM. The CDR3 DNA is TGTGCCAGCAGCCCAAGGCGCGGGTTTGGTAGCGGGAGCTCCTACAATGAGCAGTTCTTC. This codes for CASSPRRGFGSGSSYNEQFF.

This clone appeared a few times. The chain recombines TRBV20-1 with TRBJ2-2; TRBD1 might be the D (5 bases). The CDR3 loop spans 13 amino acids. The germline CDR1 and CDR2 sequences are DFQATT and SNEGSKA (reference sequence). The V gene lost 3 bases and the J gene lost 7 bases, with 12 bases spanning the gap. The CDR3 DNA is TGCAGTGCTAGTTTCAGGGATGTCGGGGAGCTGTTTTTT. This translates into CSASFRDVGELFF.

The chain carries TRBV7-2 and TRBJ1-1; D remains ambiguous. This CDR3 contains 14 residues. From germline, CDR1 is SGHTA and CDR2 FQGNSA. Trimming left V 0 bases short and J 1 base short, with 6 bases between. The CDR3 DNA follows: TGTGCCAGCAGCTTAGCGCTAGGGAACACTGAAGCTTTCTTT. Its protein product is CASSLALGNTEAFF.

This sequence joins TRBV30 and TRBJ1-1; D uncertain. Looked up from germline, CDR1 is GTSNPN and CDR2 is SVGIG (reference sequence). The V gene lost 4 bases and the J gene lost 1 base, with 16 bases spanning the gap. The CDR3 covers 15 residues. CDR3 DNA sequence: TGTGCCTGGACTCCAACGAGGGCTAGGAACACTGAAGCTTTCTTT. It is translated as CAWTPTRARNTEAFF. Full variable domain (rest looked up from reference TRBV30 and TRBJ1-1): SQTIHQWPATLVQPVGSPLSLECTVEGTSNPNLYWYRQAAGRGLQLLFYSVGIGQISSEVPQNLSASRPQDRQFILSSKKLLLSDSGFYLCAWTPTRARNTEAFFGQGTRLTVV.

V and J are TRBV5-5 and TRBJ2-2; 11 bases line up with TRBD2. The germline V gene has CDR1 SGHKS and CDR2 YYEKEE (reference sequence). After removal of 1 base from V and 5 bases from J, the junction contained 10 bases not matched to a gene. This CDR3 has 18 residues. The CDR3 nucleotides are TGTGCCAGCAGCTTGTGGGCACTAGCGGGAGTACAAACCGGGGAGCTGTTTTTT. Residues: CASSLWALAGVQTGELFF.

V usage is TRBV9 and J usage is TRBJ1-2; D gene uncertain. The CDR3 consists of 13 residues. V gave up 4 bases and J gave up 3 bases, with 10 bases separating them. Germline assignment: CDR1 SGDLS and CDR2 YYNGEE. CDR3 in DNA: TGTGCCAGCAGCTCCCCTACCGACTATGGCTACACCTTC. The encoded protein is CASSSPTDYGYTF. Full variable domain (remainder filled in from reference TRBV9 and TRBJ1-2): DSGVTQTPKHLITATGQRVTLRCSPRSGDLSVYWYQQSLDQGLQFLIQYYNGEERAKGNILERFSAQQFPDLHSELNLSSLELGDSALYFCASSSPTDYGYTFGSGTRLTVV.

This clone was seen once. The chain has TRBV24-1 and TRBJ2-1, with 12 bases that match TRBD2. This CDR3 has 17 residues. J gave up 9 bases and V 9 bases, and 17 bases lay outside the gene matches. Germline assignment: CDR1 KGHDR and CDR2 SFDVKD. CDR3 region: CATRGLAGTVQEGEQFF. CDR3 in DNA: TGTGCCACCCGCGGACTAGCGGGGACCGTTCAGGAGGGTGAGCAGTTCTTC.

The chain combines TRBV4-3 with TRBJ2-7; weak D call: TRBD1 (6 bases). V was shortened by 6 bases and J by 0 bases, with 12 bases between the two germline ends. CDR3 length: 14 amino acids. The germline V gene encodes CDR1 LGHNA and CDR2 YSLEER. CDR3 residues: CASSPTGSSYEQYF. The CDR3 coding sequence is TGCGCCAGCAGTCCTACAGGGAGCTCCTACGAGCAGTACTTC.

The chain couples TRBV2 to TRBJ2-5; no clear D. With 3 bases removed from V and 2 bases from J, the gap between germline ends came to 10 bases. CDR1 is SNHLY, CDR2 FYNNEI, per germline. The CDR3 extends over 14 amino acids. In nucleotides, the CDR3 is TGTGCCAGCAGTGACCGGGTCGGGCAAGAGACCCAGTACTTC. Its protein is CASSDRVGQETQYF.

This clone was recorded only once. The chain combines TRBV19 with TRBJ1-5, with 12 bases identical to TRBD1. The CDR3 covers 21 residues. The germline V gene encodes CDR1 LNHDA and CDR2 SQIVND (reference sequence). The V and J ends lost 7 bases and 0 bases, in that order; junction bases with no gene match: 19. The CDR3 region is CASKLAERPGQGAYSNQPQHF. CDR3 bases: TGTGCCAGTAAGCTCGCCGAAAGACCGGGACAGGGGGCGTATAGCAATCAGCCCCAGCATTTT.

J is TRBJ2-2 and V is TRBV11-3; D perhaps matches TRBD2 (5 bases). The CDR3 contains 14 residues. Germline V gene sequence: CDR1 SGHNT, CDR2 YENEEA. The V gene lost 4 bases and the J gene lost 7 bases, with 13 bases spanning the gap. CDR3 bases: TGTGCCAGCAGCTACAGAGGGAAGGGCGGGGAGCTGTTTTTT. Its protein is CASSYRGKGGELFF. The full variable domain, with the rest looked up from reference TRBV11-3 and TRBJ2-2, is EAGVVQSPRYKIIEKKQPVAFWCNPISGHNTLYWYLQNLGQGPELLIRYENEEAVDDSQLPKDRFSAERLKGVDSTLKIQPAELGDSAVYLCASSYRGKGGELFFGEGSRLTVL.

This chain joins TRBV27 and TRBJ2-7; 7 bases match TRBD2. CDR1 and CDR2 (germline): MNHEY, SMNVEV (reference sequence). The CDR3 extends over 12 amino acids. V dropped 3 bases and J dropped 7; count of bases not matched to a gene: 3. CDR3 in DNA: TGTGCCAGCAGTTTGCCTAGCGGAGAGCAGTACTTC. This gives the protein CASSLPSGEQYF.

The CDR3 reads CASSGTGKMNTEAFF. CDR3 in DNA: TGTGCCAGTTCCGGGACAGGGAAGATGAACACTGAAGCTTTCTTT. The chain combines TRBV19 with TRBJ1-1, with 9 bases identical to TRBD1. Unmatched junction bases numbered 7, after V lost 8 bases and J lost 0 bases. Germline CDR1 and CDR2: LNHDA and SQIVND (reference sequence). This CDR3 spans 15 amino acids.